These 10 T cell receptor beta chains came from one sample sequenced in a study of regulatory T cells in long-lasting Graves disease (dated by TCRdb to about 2021). Receptor libraries were prepared by multiplex PCR. The instrument was an Illumina HiSeq 4000. To build TCR beta libraries, CDR3 regions were amplified by Arm-PCR using iRepertoire HTBI primers. The public reads were run again by TCRdb, first through fastp at Q25 and then through MiXCR, and only productive beta chains were kept. Rows with a matching CDR3 protein are joined into one entry that keeps the most common DNA and genes. The sample data list 440,000 or so distinct CDR3 sequences, and about 15% of these were observed just once. The ten largest clones represent approximately 15% of the sample. The time point label on this specimen signifies: newly diagnosed GD, antithyroid drugs for less than 3 months. For both TCR sequencing and RNA sequencing, RNA was extracted from PBMCs in TRIzol.

These data also formed part of another study, on T cells in Graves' hyperthyroidism and ophthalmopathy.

The material sequenced was peripheral blood mononuclear cells (PBMCs), taken at new diagnosis, from a patient treated with antithyroid drugs. The receptors originated from a woman in her 30s with Graves disease. Donor details come from another sample of the same person, matched by shared clones.

This clonotype was counted at least ten times. The rearrangement uses TRBV6-1 and TRBJ2-5, with D maybe TRBD2 (7 bases). V dropped 2 bases and J dropped 7 bases, with 14 bases sitting between them. The CDR3 totals 14 residues. Germline V lookup: CDR1 MNHNS, CDR2 SASEGT. CDR3 nucleotide sequence: TGTGCCAGCAGTGAACGGAGGGGGGAGGGGACCCAGTACTTC. Residues: CASSERRGEGTQYF.

V usage is TRBV10-3 and J usage is TRBJ2-7; 9 bases map to TRBD1. The CDR3 runs to 14 residues. Germline lookup yields CDR1 ENHRY and CDR2 SYGVKD. After removal of 10 bases from V and 1 base from J, the junction contained 8 bases not matched to a gene. CDR3 amino acids: CATTEDRGSYEQYF. CDR3 DNA sequence: TGTGCCACTACCGAGGACAGGGGATCCTACGAGCAGTACTTC.

This clonotype was counted between two and nine times. This chain joins TRBV18 and TRBJ2-2; possible D gene TRBD2, 6 bases. The CDR3 spans 15 residues. Germline CDR1 reads KGHSH; CDR2 reads LQKENI. With 3 bases removed from V and 1 base from J, the gap between germline ends came to 9 bases. The CDR3: CASSPWTKNTGELFF. DNA of the CDR3: TGTGCCAGCTCACCGTGGACTAAGAACACCGGGGAGCTGTTTTTT.

The chain combines TRBV20-1 with TRBJ1-1; TRBD1 matches 7 bases. V trimming: 2 bases; J trimming: 0 bases; junction bases outside the gene matches: 3. The CDR3 is 14 residues long. Per germline, CDR1 DFQATT and CDR2 SNEGSKA (reference sequence). The chain's CDR3 is CSARKGALNTEAFF. The CDR3 nucleotides read TGCAGTGCTAGAAAGGGGGCCTTGAACACTGAAGCTTTCTTT.

The chain recombines TRBV6-1 with TRBJ2-6; D gene ambiguous. CDR1 is MNHNS, CDR2 SASEGT, per germline. Trimming removed 3 bases from V and 3 bases from J, with 12 bases in between. This CDR3 is 16 amino acids long. The CDR3 DNA sequence: TGTGCCAGCAGTGATAGGGCCCCCCTTGGGGCCAACGTCCTGACTTTC. Translation: CASSDRAPLGANVLTF.

This clonotype was recorded a few times. The rearrangement joins TRBV27 to TRBJ2-5, with TRBD1 identical over 9 bases. The V gene end was trimmed by 5 bases and the J gene end by 4 bases; junction bases not matched to a gene: 8. CDR3 length: 15 residues. Germline loops: CDR1 MNHEY, CDR2 SMNVEV (reference sequence). The DNA of the CDR3 is TGTGCCAGCAGTGGGGACAGGGAGCGGCGAGAGACCCAGTACTTC. Translating gives CASSGDRERRETQYF.

There are a few counts of this clonotype. The chain has TRBV4-1 and TRBJ1-4, with D possibly TRBD1 on 6 matching bases. This CDR3 comprises 16 residues. The germline V and J ends were trimmed by 0 bases and 8 bases, with 16 bases remaining between them. CDR1 MGHRA and CDR2 YSYEKL come from the germline V gene. The chain's CDR3 is CASSQDPRGGTEKLFF. The CDR3 coding sequence is TGCGCCAGCAGCCAAGATCCCCGGGGTGGGACAGAAAAACTGTTTTTT.

The chain carries TRBV5-6 and TRBJ2-5, with 10 bases that match TRBD2. The DNA end favors TRBJ2-1, so the J call may be wrong. Germline-derived CDR1 and CDR2 are SGHDT and YYEEEE. There are 20 residues in the CDR3. CDR3 protein: CASSFFGLLAGPSSYNEQFF. Here the CDR3 DNA reads TGTGCCAGCAGCTTCTTTGGGCTACTAGCGGGACCGAGCTCCTACAATGAGCAGTTCTTC.

This clonotype was counted ten times or more. V and J are TRBV28 and TRBJ2-7; TRBD2 matches at 8 bases. Unmatched junction bases numbered 8, after V lost 5 bases and J lost 5 bases. This CDR3 has 14 amino acids. The germline gives CDR1 MDHEN, CDR2 SYDVKM. CDR3 in DNA: TGTGCCAGCAGTCCTGAGCGGGAGCGGGACGAGCAGTACTTC. This sequence encodes CASSPERERDEQYF.

This clonotype was recorded at least ten times. The V gene is TRBV28, the J gene TRBJ2-6; weak D call: TRBD1 (6 bases). V lost 3 bases and J lost 4, with 13 bases in between. This CDR3 comprises 16 residues. Germline V gene lookup returns CDR1 MDHEN and CDR2 SYDVKM. The CDR3 sequence is CASSLWGREGANVLTF. The CDR3, as DNA: TGTGCCAGCAGTTTGTGGGGGCGCGAGGGGGCCAACGTCCTGACTTTC.